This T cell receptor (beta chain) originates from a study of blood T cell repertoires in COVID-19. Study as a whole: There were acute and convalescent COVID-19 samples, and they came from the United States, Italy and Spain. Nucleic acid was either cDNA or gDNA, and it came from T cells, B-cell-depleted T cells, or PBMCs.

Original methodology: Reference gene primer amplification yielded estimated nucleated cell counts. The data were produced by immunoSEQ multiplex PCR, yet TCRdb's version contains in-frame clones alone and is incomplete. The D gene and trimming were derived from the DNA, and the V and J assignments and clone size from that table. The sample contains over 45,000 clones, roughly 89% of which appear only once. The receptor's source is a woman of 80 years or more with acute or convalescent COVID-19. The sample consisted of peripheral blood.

The DNA for the CDR3 is TGTGCCAGCAGCTCCCTAGCGGTACAAGAGACCCAGTACTTC. This sequence encodes CASSSLAVQETQYF. The V gene is TRBV7-8, the J gene TRBJ2-5, with 7 bases lining up with TRBD2. J lost 2 bases, V lost 4 bases, and 4 bases had no gene match. Germline V lookup: CDR1 SGHVS, CDR2 FQNEAQ. This CDR3 contains 14 residues.